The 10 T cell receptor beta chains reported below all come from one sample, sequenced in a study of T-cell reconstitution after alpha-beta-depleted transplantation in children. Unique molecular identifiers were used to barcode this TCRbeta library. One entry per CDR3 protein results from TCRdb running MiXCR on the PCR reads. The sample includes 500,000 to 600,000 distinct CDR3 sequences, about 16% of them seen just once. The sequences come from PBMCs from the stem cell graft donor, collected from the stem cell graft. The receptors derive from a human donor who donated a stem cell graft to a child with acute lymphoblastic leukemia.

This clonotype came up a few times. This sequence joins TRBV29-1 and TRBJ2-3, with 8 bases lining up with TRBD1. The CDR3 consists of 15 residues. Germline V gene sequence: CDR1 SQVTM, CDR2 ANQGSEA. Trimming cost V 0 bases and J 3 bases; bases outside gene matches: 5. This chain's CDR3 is CSVEDRTGLTDTQYF. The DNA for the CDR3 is TGCAGCGTTGAAGATAGGACAGGGCTTACAGATACGCAGTATTTT.

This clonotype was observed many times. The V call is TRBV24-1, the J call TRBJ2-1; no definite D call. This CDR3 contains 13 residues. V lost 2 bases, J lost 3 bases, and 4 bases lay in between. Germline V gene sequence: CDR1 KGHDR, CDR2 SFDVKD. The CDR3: CATSDSHYNEQFF. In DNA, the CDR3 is TGTGCCACCAGTGATTCACACTACAATGAGCAGTTCTTC.

The CDR3 DNA reads as TGTGCCAGCAGTTTACGGACTATCTCCAATGAGCAGTTCTTC. It specifies CASSLRTISNEQFF. The chain joins TRBV12-3 or TRBV12-4 to TRBJ2-1, with D possibly being TRBD2 (6 bases). CDR3 length: 14 residues. Between the trimmed V and J ends, which lost 2 bases and 6 bases, there was a span of 11 bases.

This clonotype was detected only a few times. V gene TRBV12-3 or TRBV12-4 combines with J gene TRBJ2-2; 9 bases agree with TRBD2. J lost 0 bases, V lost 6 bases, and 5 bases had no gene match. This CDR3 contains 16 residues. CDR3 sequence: CASRRLAGANTGELFF. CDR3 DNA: TGTGCCAGCAGACGTTTAGCGGGAGCGAACACCGGGGAGCTGTTTTTT.

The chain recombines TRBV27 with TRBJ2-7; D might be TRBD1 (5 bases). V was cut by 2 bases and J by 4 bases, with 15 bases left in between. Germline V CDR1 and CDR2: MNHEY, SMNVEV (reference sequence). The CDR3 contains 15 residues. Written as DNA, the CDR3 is TGTGCCAGCAGTTTAGTCTCTGGGGCCATTTACGAGCAGTACTTC. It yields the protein CASSLVSGAIYEQYF.

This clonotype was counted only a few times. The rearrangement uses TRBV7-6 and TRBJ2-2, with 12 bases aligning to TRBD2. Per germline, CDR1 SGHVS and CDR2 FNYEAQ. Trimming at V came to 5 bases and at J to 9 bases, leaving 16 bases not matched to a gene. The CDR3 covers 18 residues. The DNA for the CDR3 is TGTGCCAGCAGCGGGCGACTAGCGGGAGCACCCGGCGAGAGGGAGCTGTTTTTT. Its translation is CASSGRLAGAPGERELFF.

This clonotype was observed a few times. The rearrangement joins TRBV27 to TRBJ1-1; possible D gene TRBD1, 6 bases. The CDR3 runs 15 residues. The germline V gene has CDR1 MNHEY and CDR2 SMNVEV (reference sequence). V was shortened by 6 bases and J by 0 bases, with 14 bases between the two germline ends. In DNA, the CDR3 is TGTGCCAGCAGGACCCTACAGGGAATGAACACTGAAGCTTTCTTT. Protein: CASRTLQGMNTEAFF.

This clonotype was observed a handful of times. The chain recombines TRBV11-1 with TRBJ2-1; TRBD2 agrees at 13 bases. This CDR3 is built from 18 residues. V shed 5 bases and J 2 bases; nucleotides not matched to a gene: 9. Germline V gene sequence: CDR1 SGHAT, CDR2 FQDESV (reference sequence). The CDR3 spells CASSTGLAGRAPYNEQFF. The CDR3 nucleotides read TGTGCCAGCAGCACGGGACTAGCGGGACGAGCGCCCTACAATGAGCAGTTCTTC.

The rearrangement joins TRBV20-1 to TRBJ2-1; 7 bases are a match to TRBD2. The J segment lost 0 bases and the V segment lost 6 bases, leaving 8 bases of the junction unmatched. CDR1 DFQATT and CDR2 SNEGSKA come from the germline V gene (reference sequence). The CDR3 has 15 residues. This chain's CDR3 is CSAPQAGSSYNEQFF. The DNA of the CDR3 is TGCAGTGCCCCCCAAGCGGGAAGCTCCTACAATGAGCAGTTCTTC.

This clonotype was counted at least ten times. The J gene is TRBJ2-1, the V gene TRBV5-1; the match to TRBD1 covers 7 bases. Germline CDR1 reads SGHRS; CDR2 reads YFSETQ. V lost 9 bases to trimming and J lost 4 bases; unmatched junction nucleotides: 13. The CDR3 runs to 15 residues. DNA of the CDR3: TGCGCCACCCACCCCGACAGGGCCCTTTACAATGAGCAGTTCTTC. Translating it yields CATHPDRALYNEQFF.